Following are 24 T cell receptor beta chains from one sample sequenced in a study of cytomegalovirus exposure and HLA in healthy donors. PCR was performed using 60 Vbeta and 13 Jbeta primers. This table comes from immunoSEQ multiplex PCR, and its TCRdb copy is limited to in-frame clones, with some not included. The sample holds about 160,000 clones; around nine tenths are singletons and the top ten take under 0.95%. The sample consisted of PBMCs. These receptors originate from a woman younger than 45 in good health and CMV-seronegative.

The chain couples TRBV28 to TRBJ2-1, with 7 bases matching TRBD2. The CDR3 loop spans 14 amino acids. The ends lost 7 bases at V and 7 bases at J; junction bases unmatched: 10. Germline V lookup: CDR1 MDHEN, CDR2 SYDVKM. CDR3 bases: TGTGCCAGCATAGGCGGCGGGAGTCGGAATGAGCAGTTCTTC. Encoded protein: CASIGGGSRNEQFF.

For the CDR3, the DNA is TGTGCCAGCAGCACGGACAGGGGGTTAGGAACTGAAGCTTTCTTT. Its translation is CASSTDRGLGTEAFF. The chain joins TRBV2 to TRBJ1-1; 10 nucleotides align to TRBD1. Germline assignment: CDR1 SNHLY and CDR2 FYNNEI. This CDR3 spans 15 amino acids. V gave up 6 bases and J gave up 5 bases; unmatched junction bases: 9.

The J gene is TRBJ2-2, the V gene TRBV6-5; 9 positions agree with TRBD2. The germline V gene encodes CDR1 MNHEY and CDR2 SVGAGI. This CDR3 spans 16 amino acids. After removal of 0 bases from V and 7 bases from J, the junction contained 6 bases not matched to a gene. The CDR3 sequence: CASSYSKLAGIGELFF. As DNA, the CDR3 is TGTGCCAGCAGTTACTCGAAACTAGCGGGTATCGGGGAGCTGTTTTTT.

Remarks on this clone: This same CDR3 is encoded by further DNA sequences in the sample. The chain uses TRBV30 and TRBJ2-5; TRBD2 aligns across 7 bases. The V gene end was trimmed by 0 bases and the J gene end by 2 bases; junction bases not matched to a gene: 6. The CDR3 has 15 amino acids. Germline CDR1 is GTSNPN and CDR2 is SVGIG (reference sequence). CDR3 loop: CAWSVRGSSQETQYF. The CDR3 DNA reads TGTGCCTGGAGTGTACGCGGGAGTAGTCAAGAGACCCAGTACTTC.

The chain joins TRBV10-3 to TRBJ2-7; tentative D call: TRBD1 (6 bases). The V gene lost 5 bases and the J gene lost 7 bases, with 12 bases spanning the gap. The CDR3 extends over 12 amino acids. The germline CDR1 and CDR2 sequences are ENHRY and SYGVKD. DNA for the CDR3: TGTGCCATCAGTCTCAAGGGGGAAGAGCAGTACTTC. Translated, it gives CAISLKGEEQYF.

The rearrangement links TRBV9 to TRBJ2-5; D might be TRBD2 (6 bases). The CDR3 totals 17 residues. Trimming took off 0 bases at V and 4 bases at J, with 19 bases between the two ends. CDR1 is SGDLS and CDR2 is YYNGEE in the germline V gene. The CDR3 is CASSVGLYTGVGETQYF. DNA of the CDR3: TGTGCCAGCAGCGTAGGTCTCTACACGGGAGTGGGAGAGACCCAGTACTTC.

The V and J genes are TRBV7-8 and TRBJ2-1; TRBD2 aligns across 7 bases. The V segment lost 5 bases and the J segment 3 bases; nucleotides outside the gene matches: 10. Per the germline V gene, CDR1 is SGHVS and CDR2 is FQNEAQ. The CDR3 has 16 residues. The CDR3, as DNA: TGTGCCAGCAGCCTCTTAACAGCGGGAAGCTACAATGAGCAGTTCTTC. It yields the protein CASSLLTAGSYNEQFF. Full variable domain (remainder filled in from reference TRBV7-8 and TRBJ2-1): GAGVSQSPRYKVAKRGQDVALRCDPISGHVSLFWYQQALGQGPEFLTYFQNEAQLDKSGLPSDRFFAERPEGSVSTLKIQRTQQEDSAVYLCASSLLTAGSYNEQFFGPGTRLTVL.

The rearrangement joins TRBV7-6 to TRBJ1-2, with 7 bases matching TRBD1. V was pared by 0 bases and J by 7 bases, with 2 bases of the junction left unmatched. This CDR3 contains 13 residues. The germline V gene has CDR1 SGHVS and CDR2 FNYEAQ. The CDR3 loop is CASSLAQGVGYTF. CDR3 nucleotides: TGTGCCAGCAGCTTAGCCCAGGGGGTTGGCTACACCTTC. The variable domain in full, completed from reference TRBV7-6 and TRBJ1-2, reads GAGVSQSPRYKVTKRGQDVALRCDPISGHVSLYWYRQALGQGPEFLTYFNYEAQQDKSGLPNDRFSAERPEGSISTLTIQRTEQRDSAMYRCASSLAQGVGYTFGSGTRLTVV.

V and J are TRBV7-8 and TRBJ1-1; TRBD1 aligns across 7 bases. V lost 5 bases, J lost 8 bases, and 8 bases stayed unmatched. Per the germline V gene, CDR1 is SGHVS and CDR2 is FQNEAQ. The CDR3 sequence is 13 residues long. CDR3 region: CASSPPWTGEAFF. For the CDR3, the DNA is TGTGCCAGCAGCCCGCCGTGGACAGGAGAAGCTTTCTTT.

This sequence joins TRBV5-1 and TRBJ1-2; D possibly corresponds to TRBD1 (5 bases). CDR1 is SGHRS and CDR2 is YFSETQ in the germline V gene. With 0 bases removed from V and 6 bases from J, the gap between germline ends came to 9 bases. The CDR3 sequence is 13 residues long. This CDR3 reads CASSLASGNGYTF. The CDR3 bases are TGCGCCAGCAGCTTGGCGTCAGGGAATGGCTACACCTTC.

V and J are TRBV7-2 and TRBJ2-3; 12 positions match TRBD1. V was clipped by 3 bases and J by 4 bases; unmatched bases: 2. This CDR3 has 15 amino acids. Looked up from germline, CDR1 is SGHTA and CDR2 is FQGNSA. CDR3 protein: CASSLGQGAPDTQYF. Here the CDR3 DNA reads TGTGCCAGCAGCTTGGGACAGGGGGCCCCAGATACGCAGTATTTT.

This chain links TRBV25-1 with TRBJ1-1, with a possible D match to TRBD1 (5 bases). The CDR3 totals 14 residues. From germline, CDR1 is MGHDK and CDR2 SYGVNS. V shed 1 base and J shed 5 bases, with 11 bases lying between them. For the CDR3, the DNA is TGTGCCAGCAGTGAATTTCAGGGCCTGACTGAAGCTTTCTTT. Its translation: CASSEFQGLTEAFF. The full variable domain, rest sourced from reference TRBV25-1 and TRBJ1-1, is EADIYQTPRYLVIGTGKKITLECSQTMGHDKMYWYQQDPGMELHLIHYSYGVNSTEKGDLSSESTVSRIRTEHFPLTLESARPSHTSQYLCASSEFQGLTEAFFGQGTRLTVV.

The rearrangement links TRBV7-7 to TRBJ2-3, with 7 bases aligning to TRBD2. This CDR3 has 14 amino acids. Per the germline V gene, CDR1 is SSHAT and CDR2 is FNYEAQ (reference sequence). V was clipped by 6 bases and J by 1 base; unmatched bases: 4. As DNA, the CDR3 is TGTGCCAGCAGTCGTGCGGGGGGCACAGATACGCAGTATTTT. Encoded protein: CASSRAGGTDTQYF. The complete variable domain, with remaining parts taken from reference TRBV7-7 and TRBJ2-3, reads GAGVSQSPRYKVTKRGQDVTLRCDPISSHATLYWYQQALGQGPEFLTYFNYEAQPDKSGLPSDRFSAERPEGSISTLTIQRTEQRDSAMYRCASSRAGGTDTQYFGPGTRLTVL.

V gene TRBV6-5 combines with J gene TRBJ2-2; 12 bases line up with TRBD1. V shed 4 bases and J 7 bases; nucleotides not matched to a gene: 4. The germline V gene encodes CDR1 MNHEY and CDR2 SVGAGI. The CDR3 covers 15 residues. The CDR3 loop is CASSWDRGLGGELFF. CDR3 nucleotide sequence: TGTGCCAGCAGTTGGGACAGGGGGCTCGGCGGGGAGCTGTTTTTT.

The chain links TRBV6-5 to TRBJ1-2; no definite D call. The CDR3 runs 14 residues. Germline V gene lookup returns CDR1 MNHEY and CDR2 SVGAGI. V shed 7 bases and J shed 4 bases, with 16 bases lying between them. The CDR3 nucleotides are TGTGCCAGCAAGGGAGGGCGGTTGGGCTATGGCTACACCTTC. Protein: CASKGGRLGYGYTF.

Only one count was recorded for this clone. V usage is TRBV2 and J usage is TRBJ2-3; perhaps TRBD2 as D (5 bases). From germline, CDR1 is SNHLY and CDR2 FYNNEI. Trimming took 3 bases from V and 3 from J, leaving 10 bases between them. CDR3 size: 14 residues. CDR3 region: CASSDGIFTDTQYF. The CDR3 DNA sequence: TGTGCCAGCAGTGACGGGATTTTTACAGATACGCAGTATTTT.

This rearrangement joins TRBV5-1 to TRBJ2-6; 8 positions match TRBD1. The J segment lost 0 bases and the V segment lost 4 bases, leaving 12 bases of the junction unmatched. The CDR3 is made up of 19 amino acids. Germline V gene lookup returns CDR1 SGHRS and CDR2 YFSETQ. CDR3 bases: TGCGCCAGCAGCCCCACTACGATGACAGGGGCCTCTGGGGCCAACGTCCTGACTTTC. Translation gives CASSPTTMTGASGANVLTF.

V gene TRBV18 combines with J gene TRBJ2-7, with 7 positions matching TRBD1. This CDR3 comprises 11 residues. Germline values: CDR1 KGHSH, CDR2 LQKENI. V shed 11 bases and J 4 bases; nucleotides not matched to a gene: 5. The DNA of the CDR3 is TGTGCCGGTTCACAGGGGTACGAGCAGTACTTC. Its translation is CAGSQGYEQYF.

The chain carries TRBV28 and TRBJ2-7; 10 bases are shared with TRBD2. This CDR3 region has 17 residues. V lost 5 bases and J lost 4; bases outside the gene matches: 14. Germline loops: CDR1 MDHEN, CDR2 SYDVKM. The CDR3 loop is CASSLTGPSGSIYEQYF. The CDR3, as DNA: TGTGCCAGCAGTCTCACGGGCCCTAGCGGGAGTATTTACGAGCAGTACTTC.

The J gene is TRBJ2-3, the V gene TRBV27; 9 nucleotides line up with TRBD1. Germline V gene sequence: CDR1 MNHEY, CDR2 SMNVEV (reference sequence). Trimming cost V 3 bases and J 2 bases; bases outside gene matches: 6. The CDR3 totals 16 residues. CDR3 sequence reads: CASSFTHRGPTDTQYF. Here the CDR3 DNA reads TGTGCCAGCAGTTTTACCCACAGGGGGCCCACAGATACGCAGTATTTT.

The chain couples TRBV5-1 to TRBJ1-4; D ambiguous. The CDR3 totals 14 residues. Per germline, CDR1 SGHRS and CDR2 YFSETQ. V was clipped by 2 bases and J by 3 bases, with 8 bases between them. For the CDR3, the DNA is TGCGCCAGCAGCTTTCAGGCACCTAATGAAAAACTGTTTTTT. Its protein product is CASSFQAPNEKLFF.

The chain carries TRBV30 and TRBJ1-5, with 9 bases identical to TRBD1. Germline assignment: CDR1 GTSNPN and CDR2 SVGIG (reference sequence). This CDR3 region has 13 residues. The CDR3 here is CAMGQGGNQPQHF. CDR3 coding DNA: TGTGCAATGGGACAGGGAGGCAATCAGCCCCAGCATTTT.

The chain has TRBV5-1 and TRBJ2-7, with 8 bases aligning to TRBD2. Germline-derived CDR1 and CDR2 are SGHRS and YFSETQ. V trimming: 6 bases; J trimming: 4 bases; junction bases outside the gene matches: 15. CDR3 size: 16 residues. CDR3 in amino acids: CASTPRSRGGRYEQYF. DNA of the CDR3: TGCGCCAGCACCCCCCGATCCCGGGGGGGACGATACGAGCAGTACTTC.

This clone has more than one count but fewer than ten. The chain joins TRBV5-1 to TRBJ2-7; TRBD2 agrees at 12 bases. The CDR3 length is 17 residues. The V gene's germline CDR1 is SGHRS and CDR2 YFSETQ. V lost 4 bases and J lost 5; bases outside the gene matches: 13. The CDR3 protein is CASSNGLAGSPGDEQYF. CDR3 nucleotide sequence: TGCGCCAGCAGCAATGGACTAGCGGGGAGCCCCGGGGACGAGCAGTACTTC.